The clone carrying this TCR beta chain occurred a few times. Antigen: not known. The sample carries other DNA sequences with the same CDR3. The sample is drawn from a study of beta chain features in type 1 diabetes. Study context: Across every sample, around 98 million sorted cells were examined in total.

CDR3 size: 15 residues. Germline V gene sequence: CDR1 SGDLS, CDR2 YYNGEE. Trimming stripped 3 bases from V and 0 bases from J, with 7 bases between. TCRB transcripts that were expressed got sequenced, as all of the isolated RNA had been reverse transcribed. Approximately 3.9 million reads per sample were averaged for naive, central memory and regulatory samples. Produced via immunoSEQ multiplex PCR; TCRdb's table is partial and in-frame only. Of 500,000 to 700,000 clones detected, about a sixth appear once; the ten largest clones hold about 0.097%. In all sorted populations, purity surpassed 98%. Study results and caveats: A closer apparent resemblance between naive, central memory and Treg TCRB repertoires was seen in patients than in healthy donors.

The V gene is TRBV9, the J gene TRBJ2-6; D unresolved. The sequence was collected from a man between 18 and 35 years old in good health. The sample consisted of naive CD4+ T cells from blood. The chain's CDR3 is CASSGRSSGANVLTF. CDR3 coding DNA: TGTGCCAGCAGCGGGAGAAGCTCTGGGGCCAACGTCCTGACTTTC.